This passage covers 8 T cell receptor beta chains from one sample sequenced in a study of response to subunit inactivated influenza vaccine (dated by TCRdb to 2016 to 2018). Libraries were constructed by RT-PCR. These reads were obtained on an Illumina HiSeq 2500. TCRdb trimmed public reads at Q25 via fastp, called clones via MiXCR and kept in-frame beta chains. CDR3 protein sequences are deduplicated, and each keeps its most common genes and DNA. The sample table contains approximately 480,000 distinct CDR3 sequences; only one count was recorded for approximately 11% of them. The biggest ten clones account for approximately 12% of the sample. Interpreted using the paper, the time point label stands for: 45 to 50 days after influenza vaccine administration. This material consisted of PBMCs from blood, taken 45 days after vaccination. The receptors shown here come from a man in his forties or fifties who received an inactivated influenza vaccine. Donor details come from another sample of the same person, matched by shared clones.

The V and J genes are TRBV11-2 and TRBJ2-1; D perhaps matches TRBD1 (6 bases). V was cut by 3 bases and J by 5 bases, with 17 bases left in between. The CDR3 has 16 residues. CDR1 is SGHAT, CDR2 FQNNGV, per germline. CDR3 residues: CASSFFFRDKNNEQFF. CDR3 sequence (DNA): TGTGCCAGCAGCTTCTTTTTCCGGGACAAAAACAATGAGCAGTTCTTC.

This chain links TRBV29-1 with TRBJ1-4; 9 bases match TRBD1. CDR1 is SQVTM, CDR2 ANQGSEA, per germline. This CDR3 contains 11 residues. V lost 6 bases, J lost 11 bases, and 4 bases stayed unmatched. The CDR3 sequence: CSVETGGKLFF. In nucleotides, the CDR3 is TGCAGCGTGGAAACAGGGGGCAAACTGTTTTTT. Based on the CDR3 plus reference TRBV29-1 and TRBJ1-4, the full variable domain is SAVISQKPSRDICQRGTSLTIQCQVDSQVTMMFWYRQQPGQSLTLIATANQGSEATYESGFVIDKFPISRPNLTFSTLTVSNMSPEDSSIYLCSVETGGKLFFGSGTQLSVL.

This clonotype was detected ten times or more. This chain joins TRBV7-9 and TRBJ1-6; 7 bases fit TRBD1. CDR1 and CDR2 from the germline V gene are SEHNR and FQNEAQ (reference sequence). V dropped 5 bases and J dropped 6; count of bases not matched to a gene: 7. The CDR3 is 15 amino acids. Written as DNA, the CDR3 is TGTGCCAGCAGCATCTACAGGGGTGGTAATTCACCCCTCCACTTT. Encoded protein: CASSIYRGGNSPLHF. Based on the CDR3 plus reference TRBV7-9 and TRBJ1-6, the full variable domain is DTGVSQNPRHKITKRGQNVTFRCDPISEHNRLYWYRQTLGQGPEFLTYFQNEAQLEKSRLLSDRFSAERPKGSFSTLEIQRTEQGDSAMYLCASSIYRGGNSPLHFGNGTRLTVT.

CDR3 nucleotides: TGTGCCAGCAGCTCTATACAGGGGGCCCTTTCTGGGGCCAACGTCCTGACTTTC. Translating gives CASSSIQGALSGANVLTF. The chain joins TRBV11-2 to TRBJ2-6; TRBD1 matches 9 bases. The CDR3 spans 18 residues. Germline assignment: CDR1 SGHAT and CDR2 FQNNGV. J lost 1 base, V lost 4 bases, and 8 bases had no gene match. The variable domain in full, completed from reference TRBV11-2 and TRBJ2-6, reads EAGVAQSPRYKIIEKRQSVAFWCNPISGHATLYWYQQILGQGPKLLIQFQNNGVVDDSQLPKDRFSAERLKGVDSTLKIQPAKLEDSAVYLCASSSIQGALSGANVLTFGAGSRLTVL.

V and J are TRBV20-1 and TRBJ1-1; D is unresolved. The germline V gene has CDR1 DFQATT and CDR2 SNEGSKA (reference sequence). V dropped 0 bases and J dropped 1 base, with 12 bases sitting between them. This CDR3 region has 15 residues. CDR3 DNA: TGCAGTGCTAGAGATCTGAGGAGGGAGAACACTGAAGCTTTCTTT. This sequence encodes CSARDLRRENTEAFF.

The chain is built from TRBV20-1 and TRBJ2-1; 16 bases match TRBD2. Unmatched junction bases numbered 4, after V lost 0 bases and J lost 8 bases. CDR1 is DFQATT and CDR2 is SNEGSKA in the germline V gene (reference sequence). This CDR3 contains 16 residues. The CDR3 region has the DNA TGCAGTGCTAGAGAGGGGGGACTAGCGGGAGGGGATGAGCAGTTCTTC. Its protein product is CSAREGGLAGGDEQFF.

A word on this clonotype: A much larger clone lies a single base off, so this may be a read error. The chain employs TRBV20-1 and TRBJ2-7; D perhaps matches TRBD1 (5 bases). The CDR3 is 12 residues long. Germline values: CDR1 DFQATT, CDR2 SNEGSKA (reference sequence). V gave up 4 bases and J gave up 7 bases, with 14 bases separating them. The CDR3 region has the DNA TGCAGTGCTACCCCCTTTCAGGGAGAGCAGTACTTC. Its protein product is CSATPFQGEQYF.

There are a few counts of this clonotype. This chain joins TRBV3-1 and TRBJ2-3, with 8 bases lining up with TRBD1. CDR1 is LGHDT and CDR2 is YNNKEL in the germline V gene (reference sequence). J gave up 3 bases and V 6 bases, and 5 bases lay outside the gene matches. CDR3 length equals 14 residues. The CDR3 loop reads CASSYGQGTDTQYF. The CDR3 DNA reads TGTGCCAGCAGTTACGGACAGGGAACAGATACGCAGTATTTT.